This TCR beta chain was recovered during a study of CD8+ T cells in alopecia areata. Notes on the study in general: Researchers reported that TCR sharing among patients proved less clear than in mice, possibly HLA-linked.

Treatment of the sample: oral pan-JAK inhibitor, 5-10 mg twice daily. Sequencing templates came from extracted RNA that was reverse transcribed into cDNA. TCRdb's copy holds only in-frame clones and misses some; the assay was immunoSEQ multiplex PCR. The sample comprises around 200,000 clones, 50% to 60% of which are singletons, and roughly 0.71% rests with the top ten. This clone was seen a handful of times. What it binds is unknown. CDR3 size: 15 residues. Germline-derived CDR1 and CDR2 are SQVTM and ANQGSEA. V gave up 1 base and J gave up 8 bases; unmatched junction bases: 11. The chain employs TRBV29-1 and TRBJ2-1; 7 nucleotides line up with TRBD1. This receptor was taken from a human donor with alopecia areata. The starting material was CD4+ T cells sorted from blood, obtained at week 4, from a patient treated with tofacitinib. The CDR3 DNA reads TGCAGCGTTGAAGTAGGCCAGGGGGTGCGAGATGAGCAGTTCTTC. It encodes CSVEVGQGVRDEQFF.